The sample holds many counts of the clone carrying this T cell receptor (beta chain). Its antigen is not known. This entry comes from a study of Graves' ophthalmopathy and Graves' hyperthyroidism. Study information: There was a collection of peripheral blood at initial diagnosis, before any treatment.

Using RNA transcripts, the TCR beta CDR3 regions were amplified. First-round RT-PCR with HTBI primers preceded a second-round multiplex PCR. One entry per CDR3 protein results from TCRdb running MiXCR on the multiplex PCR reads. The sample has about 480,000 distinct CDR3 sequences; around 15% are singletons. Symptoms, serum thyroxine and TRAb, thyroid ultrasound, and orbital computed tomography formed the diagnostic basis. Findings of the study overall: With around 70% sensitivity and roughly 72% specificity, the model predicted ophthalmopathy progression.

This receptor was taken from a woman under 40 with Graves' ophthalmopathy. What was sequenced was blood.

CDR3 sequence reads: CASSYSIAGLGNEQYF. Here the CDR3 DNA reads TGTGCCAGCAGCTACTCAATAGCGGGACTTGGTAACGAGCAGTACTTC. The chain joins TRBV7-2 to TRBJ2-7; the match to TRBD2 covers 8 bases. Germline CDR1 reads SGHTA; CDR2 reads FQGNSA. V dropped 4 bases and J dropped 5; count of bases not matched to a gene: 13. The CDR3 contains 16 residues.